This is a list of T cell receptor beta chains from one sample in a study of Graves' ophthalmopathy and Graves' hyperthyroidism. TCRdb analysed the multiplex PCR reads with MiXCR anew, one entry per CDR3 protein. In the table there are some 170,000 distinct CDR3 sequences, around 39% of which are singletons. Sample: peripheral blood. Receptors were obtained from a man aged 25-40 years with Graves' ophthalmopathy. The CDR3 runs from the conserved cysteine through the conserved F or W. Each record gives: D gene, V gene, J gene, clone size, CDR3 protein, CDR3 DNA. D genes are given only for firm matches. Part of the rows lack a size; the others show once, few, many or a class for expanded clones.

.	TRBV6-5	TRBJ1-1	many	CASGQRKENTEAFF	TGTGCCAGCGGCCAGAGAAAGGAGAACACTGAAGCTTTCTTT
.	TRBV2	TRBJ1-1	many	CASSEVENTEAFF	TGTGCCAGCAGTGAGGTGGAGAACACTGAAGCTTTCTTT
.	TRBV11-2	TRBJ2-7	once	CASSLQGTGFSYEQYF	TGTGCCAGCAGCCTCCAGGGTACAGGGTTCTCCTACGAGCAGTACTTC
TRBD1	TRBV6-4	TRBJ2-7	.	CATRNRTGSYEQYF	TGTGCCACCAGGAACCGGACAGGCTCCTACGAGCAGTACTTC
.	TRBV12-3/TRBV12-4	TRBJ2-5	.	CASSLSAVATQYF	TGTGCCAGCAGTTTGAGCGCTGTGGCGACCCAGTACTTC
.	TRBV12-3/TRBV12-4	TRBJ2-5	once	CASSLAGGQTQYF	TGTGCCAGCAGTTTAGCGGGAGGCCAGACCCAGTACTTC
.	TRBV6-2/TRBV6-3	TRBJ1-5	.	CASRRDSSGWPQHF	TGTGCCAGCAGGCGGGACTCCTCGGGGTGGCCCCAGCATTTT
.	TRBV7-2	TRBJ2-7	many	CASSLGQHNEQYF	TGTGCCAGCAGCTTAGGTCAGCACAACGAGCAGTACTTC
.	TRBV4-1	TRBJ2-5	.	CASSQNRRETQYF	TGCGCCAGCAGCCAGAACAGGAGGGAGACCCAGTACTTC
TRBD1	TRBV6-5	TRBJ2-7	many	CASSYRQGNRYEQYF	TGTGCCAGCAGTTATCGACAGGGCAACCGCTACGAGCAGTACTTC
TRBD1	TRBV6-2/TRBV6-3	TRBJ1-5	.	CASKGQGAQPQHF	TGTGCCAGCAAGGGACAGGGGGCTCAGCCCCAGCATTTT
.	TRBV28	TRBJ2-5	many	CASSLYYRTGQETQYF	TGTGCCAGCAGTTTATACTACCGGACGGGACAAGAGACCCAGTACTTC
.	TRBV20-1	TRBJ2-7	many	CSARDVTGYEQYF	TGCAGTGCTAGAGATGTGACCGGCTACGAGCAGTACTTC
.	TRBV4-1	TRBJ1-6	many	CASSQDTGRGSPLHF	TGCGCCAGCAGCCAAGATACAGGGAGAGGATCACCCCTCCACTTT
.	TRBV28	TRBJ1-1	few	CASRSVFSVNTEAFF	TGTGCCAGCAGATCCGTCTTTTCCGTGAACACTGAAGCTTTCTTT
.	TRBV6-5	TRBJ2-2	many	CASSPGGDRYTGELFF	TGTGCCAGCAGTCCCGGGGGGGACAGATACACCGGGGAGCTGTTTTTT
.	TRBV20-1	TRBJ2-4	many	CSVLQGGVQYF	TGCAGTGTCCTACAAGGAGGGGTTCAGTACTTC
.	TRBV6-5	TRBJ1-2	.	CASSYSVTTNYGYTF	TGTGCCAGCAGTTACTCCGTGACAACTAACTATGGCTACACCTTC
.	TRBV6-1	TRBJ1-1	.	CASSDEGLRWTEAFF	TGTGCCAGCAGTGATGAGGGACTGCGGTGGACTGAAGCTTTCTTT
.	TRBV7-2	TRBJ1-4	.	CASSFSNEKLFF	TGTGCCAGCAGCTTTTCTAATGAAAAACTGTTTTTT
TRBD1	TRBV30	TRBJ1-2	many	CAWTFGIGQVPNYGYTF	TGTGCCTGGACCTTCGGCATCGGACAGGTCCCTAACTATGGCTACACCTTC
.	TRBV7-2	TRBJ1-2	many	CASSLYGGAQDGYTF	TGTGCCAGCAGCTTATACGGGGGGGCGCAAGATGGCTACACCTTC
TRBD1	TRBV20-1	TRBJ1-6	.	CSALRTGGFQPLHF	TGCAGTGCTCTACGGACAGGGGGCTTTCAGCCCCTCCACTTT
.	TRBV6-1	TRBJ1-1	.	CASSRDGEAFF	TGTGCCAGCAGTCGAGACGGAGAAGCTTTCTTT
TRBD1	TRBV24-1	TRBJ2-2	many	CATMGQGNTGELFF	TGTGCCACTATGGGACAGGGCAACACCGGGGAGCTGTTTTTT
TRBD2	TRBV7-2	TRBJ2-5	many	CASSPIAGVPETQYF	TGTGCCAGCAGCCCGATAGCGGGAGTTCCCGAGACCCAGTACTTC
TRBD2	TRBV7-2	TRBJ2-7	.	CASRATSGRQYF	TGTGCCAGCAGAGCCACAAGCGGGAGGCAGTACTTC
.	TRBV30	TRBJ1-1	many	CAWSPQGREGEAFF	TGTGCCTGGAGCCCACAGGGCAGGGAAGGTGAGGCTTTCTTT
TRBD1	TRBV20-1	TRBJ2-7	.	CSARYPRDREGEQYF	TGCAGTGCTAGATACCCCCGGGACAGGGAGGGGGAGCAGTACTTC
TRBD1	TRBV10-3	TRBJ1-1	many	CAISPTGALEGTEAFF	TGTGCCATCAGTCCCACAGGGGCCCTGGAGGGCACTGAAGCTTTCTTT
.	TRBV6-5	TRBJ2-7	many	CASKQGREQYF	TGTGCCAGCAAACAGGGCAGGGAGCAGTACTTC
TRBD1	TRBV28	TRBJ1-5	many	CASRKTGISQPQHF	TGTGCCAGCAGAAAGACAGGGATCAGTCAGCCCCAGCATTTT
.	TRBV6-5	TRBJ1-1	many	CASSYSGTAEAFF	TGTGCCAGCAGTTACTCAGGTACCGCTGAAGCTTTCTTT
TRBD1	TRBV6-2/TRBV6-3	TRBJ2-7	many	CASSHPGQGRRHEQYF	TGTGCCAGCAGTCATCCGGGACAGGGCCGACGGCACGAGCAGTACTTC
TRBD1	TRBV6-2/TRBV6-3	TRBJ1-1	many	CASSPRTGAMNTEAFF	TGTGCCAGCAGTCCCAGGACAGGAGCCATGAACACTGAAGCTTTCTTT
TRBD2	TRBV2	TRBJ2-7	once	CASSSGGFEQYF	TGTGCCAGCAGCAGCGGGGGGTTCGAGCAGTACTTC
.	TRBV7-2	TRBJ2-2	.	CASSFLGVGGELFF	TGTGCCAGCAGCTTTCTAGGGGTGGGCGGGGAGCTGTTTTTT
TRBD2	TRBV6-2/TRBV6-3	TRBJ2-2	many	CASSPGLASNTGELFF	TGTGCCAGCAGTCCGGGACTAGCCTCGAACACCGGGGAGCTGTTTTTT
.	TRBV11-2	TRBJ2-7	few	CASSLATGDYEQYF	TGTGCCAGCAGCTTAGCCACCGGGGACTACGAGCAGTACTTC
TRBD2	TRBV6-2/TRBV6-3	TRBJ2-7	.	CASSYVGLAGVLYEQYF	TGTGCCAGCAGTTACGTGGGACTAGCGGGGGTACTCTACGAGCAGTACTTC
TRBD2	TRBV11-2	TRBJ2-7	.	CASSLNPSLADEQYF	TGTGCCAGCAGCTTAAACCCCTCGCTAGCGGACGAGCAGTACTTC
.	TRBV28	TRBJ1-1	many	CASSPRTRFWNTEAFF	TGTGCCAGCAGTCCACGGACACGGTTTTGGAACACTGAAGCTTTCTTT
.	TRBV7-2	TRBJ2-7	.	CASSVSGEIGQYF	TGTGCCAGCAGCGTTAGCGGAGAAATAGGGCAGTACTTC
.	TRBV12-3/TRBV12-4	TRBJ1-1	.	CASSLVGRGRVTEAFF	TGTGCCAGCAGTTTAGTAGGCAGGGGAAGGGTCACTGAAGCTTTCTTT